This T cell receptor (beta chain) was sequenced during a study of blood T cell repertoires in COVID-19. Method: immunoSEQ multiplex PCR; TCRdb's copy keeps in-frame clones and lacks some. This sample has 200,000 or so clones, with about nine tenths found just once. CDR1 and CDR2 from the germline V gene are LNHDA and SQIVND (reference sequence). Trimming shortened V by 6 bases and J by 2 bases, and 14 bases separated the two germline ends. The CDR3 is made up of 14 amino acids. This chain joins TRBV19 and TRBJ2-7; TRBD2 might be the D (6 bases). The sample consisted of peripheral blood. The clonotype originates from a woman aged 60-70 years with acute or convalescent COVID-19. The CDR3 nucleotides are TGTGCCAGTAGGTTACGCGGGGAAACCTACGAGCAGTACTTC. Translation gives CASRLRGETYEQYF.